This record looks at one T cell receptor (beta chain) sequence and its context. The PCR ran on 60 Vbeta and 13 Jbeta primers. The table came from immunoSEQ multiplex PCR; TCRdb's copy has only in-frame clones and leaves some out. The profile shows about 200,000 clones, about 80% of them singletons. This sample is drawn from a study of cytomegalovirus exposure and HLA in healthy donors. The sample consisted of PBMCs. The TCR originated in a woman aged 40 to 50 in good health and CMV-seronegative.

This CDR3 reads CASSSSGRAGDTQYF. For the CDR3, the DNA is TGTGCCAGCAGTTCTAGCGGGAGGGCAGGAGATACGCAGTATTTT. The V and J genes are TRBV6-5 and TRBJ2-3; 12 bases are a match to TRBD2. The CDR3 length is 15 residues. V shed 4 bases, J shed 5 bases, and the junction held 4 bases outside the gene matches. The germline CDR1 and CDR2 sequences are MNHEY and SVGAGI.